A selection of T cell receptor beta chains follows, all from one sample in a study of shared clonotypes between healthy human individuals. Repertoires were generated with immunoSEQ multiplex PCR, while TCRdb's copy carries only in-frame clones and drops some. This table holds approximately 2.4 million clones, roughly 95% found once. Sequences were obtained from naive CD4+ T cells sorted from blood. The receptors derive from a man aged 18 to 29 in good health. The CDR3 runs from the conserved cysteine through the conserved F or W. A D gene is named only where the DNA matches it firmly.

J: TRBJ2-7; V: TRBV5-1; D: -; DNA: TGCGCCAGCAGCTTGGTAGGTGGGAACTACGAGCAGTACTTC; CDR3: CASSLVGGNYEQYF
J: TRBJ2-7; V: TRBV10-3; D: -; DNA: TGTGCCACCCCTACCTACGAGCAGTACTTC; CDR3: CATPTYEQYF
J: TRBJ1-2; V: TRBV28; D: TRBD1; DNA: TGTGCCAGCAAATGGGGAAACACGGGACAGGGGGAGGGCTACACCTTC; CDR3: CASKWGNTGQGEGYTF
J: TRBJ2-7; V: TRBV2; D: -; DNA: TGTGCCAGCAGCAGGACAGTAAACGAGCAGTACTTC; CDR3: CASSRTVNEQYF
J: TRBJ2-2; V: TRBV10-3; D: -; DNA: TGTGCCATCAGGGGCCTCACCGGGGAGCTGTTTTTT; CDR3: CAIRGLTGELFF
J: TRBJ1-4; V: TRBV30; D: TRBD1; DNA: TGTGCCTGGAGTCCTGGGCGGACAGGGGGCAGGGGGGAAAAACTGTTTTTT; CDR3: CAWSPGRTGGRGEKLFF
J: TRBJ1-2; V: TRBV7-9; D: TRBD1; DNA: TGTGCCAGCAGCTTCCGGGACAGTTTGGGCTACACCTTC; CDR3: CASSFRDSLGYTF
J: TRBJ1-1; V: TRBV6-6; D: -; DNA: TGTGCCAGCAGTTACGTGGCAGAAGCTTTCTTT; CDR3: CASSYVAEAFF
J: TRBJ1-4; V: TRBV4-2; D: -; DNA: TGTGCCAGCAGCCTCAAGGCGTCAGGCGGGAGTCTTAATGAAAAACTGTTTTTT; CDR3: CASSLKASGGSLNEKLFF
J: TRBJ2-3; V: TRBV19; D: -; DNA: TGTGCCAGTAGTAGAGCGGCCCATGGAGGCGCAGATACGCAGTATTTT; CDR3: CASSRAAHGGADTQYF
J: TRBJ2-5; V: TRBV7-9; D: TRBD2; DNA: TGTGCCAGCAGCTTGGATAGCGGGGAGACCCAGTACTTC; CDR3: CASSLDSGETQYF
J: TRBJ2-2; V: TRBV5-6; D: -; DNA: TGTGCCAGCAACCAGTTAGGGGTGTCCGGGGAGCTGTTTTTT; CDR3: CASNQLGVSGELFF